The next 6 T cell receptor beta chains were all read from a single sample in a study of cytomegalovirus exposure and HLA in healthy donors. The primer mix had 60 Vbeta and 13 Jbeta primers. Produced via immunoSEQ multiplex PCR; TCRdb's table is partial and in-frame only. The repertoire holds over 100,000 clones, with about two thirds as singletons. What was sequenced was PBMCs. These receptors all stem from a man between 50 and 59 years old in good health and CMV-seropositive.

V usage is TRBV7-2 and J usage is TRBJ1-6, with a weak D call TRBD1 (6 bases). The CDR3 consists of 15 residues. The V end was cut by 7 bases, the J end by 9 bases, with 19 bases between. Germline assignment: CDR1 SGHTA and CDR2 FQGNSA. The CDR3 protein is CASILRPSGVSPLHF. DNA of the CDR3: TGTGCCAGCATCTTGCGTCCCTCAGGGGTTTCACCCCTCCACTTT. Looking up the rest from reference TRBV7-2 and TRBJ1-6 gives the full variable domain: GAGVSQSPSNKVTEKGKDVELRCDPISGHTALYWYRQSLGQGLEFLIYFQGNSAPDKSGLPSDRFSAERTGGSVSTLTIQRTQQEDSAVYLCASILRPSGVSPLHFGNGTRLTVT.

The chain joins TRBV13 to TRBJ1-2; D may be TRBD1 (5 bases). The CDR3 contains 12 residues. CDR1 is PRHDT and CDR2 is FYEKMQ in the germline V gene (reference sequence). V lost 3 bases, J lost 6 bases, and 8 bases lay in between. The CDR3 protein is CASSFGGNGYTF. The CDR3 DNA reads TGTGCCAGCAGCTTCGGGGGAAATGGCTACACCTTC. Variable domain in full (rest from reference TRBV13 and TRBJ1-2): AAGVIQSPRHLIKEKRETATLKCYPIPRHDTVYWYQQGPGQDPQFLISFYEKMQSDKGSIPDRFSAQQFSDYHSELNMSSLELGDSALYFCASSFGGNGYTFGSGTRLTVV.

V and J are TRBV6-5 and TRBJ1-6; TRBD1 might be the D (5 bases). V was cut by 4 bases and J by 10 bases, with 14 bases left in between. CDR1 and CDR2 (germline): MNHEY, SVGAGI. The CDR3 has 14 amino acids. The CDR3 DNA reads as TGTGCCAGCAGTTCCCGGGACTCGGGGTCACCCCTCCACTTT. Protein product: CASSSRDSGSPLHF.

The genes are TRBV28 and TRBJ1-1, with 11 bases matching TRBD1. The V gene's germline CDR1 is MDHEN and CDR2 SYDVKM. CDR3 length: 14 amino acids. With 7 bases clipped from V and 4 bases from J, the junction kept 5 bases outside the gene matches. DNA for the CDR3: TGTGCCAGCATTGGTGGGACAGGGGGCACTGAAGCTTTCTTT. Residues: CASIGGTGGTEAFF.

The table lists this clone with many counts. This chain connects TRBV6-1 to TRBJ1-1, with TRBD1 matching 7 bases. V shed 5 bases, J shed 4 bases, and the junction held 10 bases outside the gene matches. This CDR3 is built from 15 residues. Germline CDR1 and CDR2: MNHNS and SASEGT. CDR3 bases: TGTGCCAGCAGTCCTCAACAGGGGTGGCGCACTGAAGCTTTCTTT. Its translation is CASSPQQGWRTEAFF.

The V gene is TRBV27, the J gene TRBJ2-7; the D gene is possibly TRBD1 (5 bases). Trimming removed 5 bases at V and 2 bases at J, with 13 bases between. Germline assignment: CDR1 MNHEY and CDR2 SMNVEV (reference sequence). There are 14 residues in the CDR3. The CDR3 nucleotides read TGTGCCAGCAGTACCACAGGTTTCCCCTACGAGCAGTACTTC. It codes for CASSTTGFPYEQYF.